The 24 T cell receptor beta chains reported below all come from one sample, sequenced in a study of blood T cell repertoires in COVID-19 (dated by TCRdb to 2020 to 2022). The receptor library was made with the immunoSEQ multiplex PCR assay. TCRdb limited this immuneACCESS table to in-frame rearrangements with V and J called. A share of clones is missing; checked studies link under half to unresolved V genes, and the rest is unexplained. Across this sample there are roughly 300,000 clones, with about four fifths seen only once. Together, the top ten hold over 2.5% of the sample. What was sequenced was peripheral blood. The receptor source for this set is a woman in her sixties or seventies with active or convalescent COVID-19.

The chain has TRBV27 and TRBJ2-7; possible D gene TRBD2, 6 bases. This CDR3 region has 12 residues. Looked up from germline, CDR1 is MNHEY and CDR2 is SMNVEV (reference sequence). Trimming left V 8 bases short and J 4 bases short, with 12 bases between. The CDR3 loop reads CASGGSRYEQYF. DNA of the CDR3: TGTGCCAGCGGGGGGTCCAGGTACGAGCAGTACTTC.

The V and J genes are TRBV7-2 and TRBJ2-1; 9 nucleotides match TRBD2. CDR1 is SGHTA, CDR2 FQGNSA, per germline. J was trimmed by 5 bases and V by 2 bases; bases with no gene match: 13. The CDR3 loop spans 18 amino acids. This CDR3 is CASSLRNAGGQGNNEQFF. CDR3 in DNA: TGTGCCAGCAGCTTAAGGAATGCGGGGGGGCAGGGGAACAATGAGCAGTTCTTC.

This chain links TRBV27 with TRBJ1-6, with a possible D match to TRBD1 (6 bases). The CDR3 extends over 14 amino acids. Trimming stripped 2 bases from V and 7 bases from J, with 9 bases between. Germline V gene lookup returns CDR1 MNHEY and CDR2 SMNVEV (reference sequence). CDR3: CASSLPDRNSPLHF. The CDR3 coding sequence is TGTGCCAGCAGTTTACCAGACAGGAATTCACCCCTCCACTTT.

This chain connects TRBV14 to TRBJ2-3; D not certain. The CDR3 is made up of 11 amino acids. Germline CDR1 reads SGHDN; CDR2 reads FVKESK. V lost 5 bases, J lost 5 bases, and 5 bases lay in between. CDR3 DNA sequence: TGTGCCAGCAGCTTCAGAGATACGCAGTATTTT. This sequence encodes CASSFRDTQYF.

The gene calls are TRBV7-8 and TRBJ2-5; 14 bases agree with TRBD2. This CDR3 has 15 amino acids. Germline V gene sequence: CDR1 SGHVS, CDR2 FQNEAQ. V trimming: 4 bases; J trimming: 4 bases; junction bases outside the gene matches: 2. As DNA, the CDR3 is TGTGCCAGCAGCTCTGGGACTAGCGGGGGAGAGACCCAGTACTTC. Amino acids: CASSSGTSGGETQYF.

The CDR3 region has the DNA TGTGCCAGCTCCCTGGGAGGGGTGGCGGGTGGCTACACCTTC. Amino acid sequence: CASSLGGVAGGYTF. The gene calls are TRBV6-5 and TRBJ1-2; D perhaps matches TRBD1 (5 bases). CDR3 length: 14 amino acids. V lost 8 bases and J 7 bases, leaving 20 bases between the germline ends. Germline lookup yields CDR1 MNHEY and CDR2 SVGAGI.

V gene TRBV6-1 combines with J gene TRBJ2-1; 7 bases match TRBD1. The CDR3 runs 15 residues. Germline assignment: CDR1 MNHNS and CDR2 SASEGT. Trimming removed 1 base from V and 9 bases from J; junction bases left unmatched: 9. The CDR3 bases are TGTGCCAGCAGTGAAGGGACAGGACGGCAGGGTGAGCAGTTCTTC. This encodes CASSEGTGRQGEQFF.

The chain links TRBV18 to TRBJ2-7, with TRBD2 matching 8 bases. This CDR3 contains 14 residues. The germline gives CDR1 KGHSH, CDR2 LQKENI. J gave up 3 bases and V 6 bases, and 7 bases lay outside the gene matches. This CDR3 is CASSGDRGGYEQYF. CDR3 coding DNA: TGTGCCAGCTCGGGAGATCGGGGGGGCTACGAGCAGTACTTC.

DNA for the CDR3: TGTGCCAGCAGCTCAAAAGATGGGGAGAGTCAGCCCCAGCATTTT. Its translation: CASSSKDGESQPQHF. The chain links TRBV7-9 to TRBJ1-5; no reliable D call. Trimming pared 4 bases from V and 6 bases from J, leaving 16 bases between. This CDR3 has 15 amino acids. Germline loops: CDR1 SEHNR, CDR2 FQNEAQ (reference sequence). The whole variable domain, remainder taken from reference TRBV7-9 and TRBJ1-5, is DTGVSQNPRHKITKRGQNVTFRCDPISEHNRLYWYRQTLGQGPEFLTYFQNEAQLEKSRLLSDRFSAERPKGSFSTLEIQRTEQGDSAMYLCASSSKDGESQPQHFGDGTRLSIL.

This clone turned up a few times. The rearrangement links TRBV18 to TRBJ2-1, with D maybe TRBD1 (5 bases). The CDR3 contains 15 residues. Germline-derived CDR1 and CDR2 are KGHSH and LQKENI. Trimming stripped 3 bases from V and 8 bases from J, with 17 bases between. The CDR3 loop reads CASSPVGQRADEQFF. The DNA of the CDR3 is TGTGCCAGCTCACCCGTGGGGCAAAGGGCCGATGAGCAGTTCTTC.

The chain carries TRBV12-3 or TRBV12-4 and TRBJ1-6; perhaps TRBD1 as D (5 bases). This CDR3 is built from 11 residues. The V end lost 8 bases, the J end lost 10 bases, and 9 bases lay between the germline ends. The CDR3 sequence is CASGSGSPLHF. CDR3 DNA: TGTGCCAGCGGATCAGGGTCACCCCTCCACTTT.

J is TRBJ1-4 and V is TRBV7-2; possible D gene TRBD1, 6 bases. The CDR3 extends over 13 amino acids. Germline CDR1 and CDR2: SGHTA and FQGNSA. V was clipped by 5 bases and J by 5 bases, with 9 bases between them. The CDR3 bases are TGTGCCAGCAGCCAAGGACAGAATGAAAAACTGTTTTTT. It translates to CASSQGQNEKLFF.

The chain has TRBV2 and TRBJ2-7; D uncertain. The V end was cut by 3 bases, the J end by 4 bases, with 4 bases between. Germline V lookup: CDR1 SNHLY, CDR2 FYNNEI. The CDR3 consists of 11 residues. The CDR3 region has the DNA TGTGCCAGCAGTGACGGGTACGAGCAGTACTTC. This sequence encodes CASSDGYEQYF.

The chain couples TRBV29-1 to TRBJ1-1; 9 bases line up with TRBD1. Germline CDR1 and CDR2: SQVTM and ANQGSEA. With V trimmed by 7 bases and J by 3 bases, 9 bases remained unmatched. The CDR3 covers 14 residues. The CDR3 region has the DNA TGCAGCGCGACACACAGGGGGCGAGACACTGAAGCTTTCTTT. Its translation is CSATHRGRDTEAFF.

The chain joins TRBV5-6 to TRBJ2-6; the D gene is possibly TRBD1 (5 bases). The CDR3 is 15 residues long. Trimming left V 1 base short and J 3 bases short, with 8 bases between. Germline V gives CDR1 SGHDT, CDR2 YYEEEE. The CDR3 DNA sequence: TGTGCCAGCAGCTTGTGGGGCAGTGGGGCCAACGTCCTGACTTTC. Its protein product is CASSLWGSGANVLTF. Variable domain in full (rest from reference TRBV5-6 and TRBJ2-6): DAGVTQSPTHLIKTRGQQVTLRCSPKSGHDTVSWYQQALGQGPQFIFQYYEEEERQRGNFPDRFSGHQFPNYSSELNVNALLLGDSALYLCASSLWGSGANVLTFGAGSRLTVL.

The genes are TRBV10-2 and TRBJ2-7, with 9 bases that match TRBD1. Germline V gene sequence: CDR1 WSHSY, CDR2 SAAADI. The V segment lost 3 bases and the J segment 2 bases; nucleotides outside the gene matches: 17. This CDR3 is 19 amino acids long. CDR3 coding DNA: TGCGCCAGCAGTGAAAGGGGTTGGTACAGGGGGCCTAAAACCTACGAGCAGTACTTC. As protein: CASSERGWYRGPKTYEQYF.

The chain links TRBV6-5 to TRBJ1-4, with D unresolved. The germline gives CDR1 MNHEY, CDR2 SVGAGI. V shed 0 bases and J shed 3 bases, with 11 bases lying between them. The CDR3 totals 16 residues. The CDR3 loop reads CASSYSMRGSNEKLFF. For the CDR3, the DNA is TGTGCCAGCAGTTACTCGATGCGGGGATCTAATGAAAAACTGTTTTTT.

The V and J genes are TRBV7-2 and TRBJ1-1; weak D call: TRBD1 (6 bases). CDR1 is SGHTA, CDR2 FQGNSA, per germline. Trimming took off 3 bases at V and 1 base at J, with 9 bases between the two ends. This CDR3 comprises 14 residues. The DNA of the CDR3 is TGTGCCAGCAGCTTGGGACACCGGAACACTGAAGCTTTCTTT. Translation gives CASSLGHRNTEAFF.

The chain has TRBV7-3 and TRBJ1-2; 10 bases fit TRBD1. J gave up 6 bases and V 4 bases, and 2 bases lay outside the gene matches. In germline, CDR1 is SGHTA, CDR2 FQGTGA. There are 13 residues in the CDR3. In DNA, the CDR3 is TGTGCCAGCAGCTCCGGGACAGGGGATGGCTACACCTTC. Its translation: CASSSGTGDGYTF.

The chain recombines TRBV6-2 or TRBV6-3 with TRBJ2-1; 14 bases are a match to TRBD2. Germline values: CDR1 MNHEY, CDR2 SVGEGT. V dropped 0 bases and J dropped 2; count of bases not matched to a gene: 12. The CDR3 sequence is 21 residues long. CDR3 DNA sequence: TGTGCCAGCAGTTACTCGATGACTAGCGGGGGGGGCGGATTGCCCTACAATGAGCAGTTCTTC. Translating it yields CASSYSMTSGGGGLPYNEQFF.

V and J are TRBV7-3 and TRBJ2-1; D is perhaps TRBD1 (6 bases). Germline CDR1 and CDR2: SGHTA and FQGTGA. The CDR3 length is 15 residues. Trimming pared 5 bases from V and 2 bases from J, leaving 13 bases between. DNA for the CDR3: TGTGCCAGCAGCAGGGACATCATAGCCTACAATGAGCAGTTCTTC. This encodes CASSRDIIAYNEQFF.

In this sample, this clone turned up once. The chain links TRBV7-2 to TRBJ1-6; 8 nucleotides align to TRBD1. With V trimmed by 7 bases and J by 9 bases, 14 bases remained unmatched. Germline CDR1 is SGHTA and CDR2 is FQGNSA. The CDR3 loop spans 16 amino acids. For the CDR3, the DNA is TGTGCCAGCAACTCCGGGACAGGATTGGGTCGTTCACCCCTCCACTTT. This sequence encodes CASNSGTGLGRSPLHF.

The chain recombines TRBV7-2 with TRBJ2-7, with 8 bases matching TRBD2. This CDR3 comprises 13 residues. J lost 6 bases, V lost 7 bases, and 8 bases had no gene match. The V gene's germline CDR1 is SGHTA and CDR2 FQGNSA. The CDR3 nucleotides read TGTGCCAGCAATCCGGGGGGGGGCGCCGAGCAGTACTTC. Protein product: CASNPGGGAEQYF.

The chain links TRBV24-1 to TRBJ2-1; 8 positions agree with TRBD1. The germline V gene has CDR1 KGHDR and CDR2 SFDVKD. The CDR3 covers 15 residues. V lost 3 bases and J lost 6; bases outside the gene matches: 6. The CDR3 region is CATSDRTGYTNEQFF. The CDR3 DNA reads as TGTGCCACCAGTGATCGGACAGGGTATACCAATGAGCAGTTCTTC.